A selection of T cell receptor beta chains follows, all from one sample in a study of T cells in localized non-small cell lung cancer. Method: immunoSEQ multiplex PCR; TCRdb's copy keeps in-frame clones and lacks some. The data show fewer than 90,000 clones, over 60% seen once. Sample: PBMCs, taken before any cancer treatment. These receptors originate from a man aged 40 to 69 with stage II squamous cell lung carcinoma. Both conserved end residues are part of each CDR3. D genes are given only for firm matches. A clone size is listed for some rows: how often the clone was seen (once, few, many), or a class if it is expanded.

>TRBJ2-1|TRBD1|TRBV9|15|NA
CASSIRDRENNEQFF
TGTGCCAGCAGCATACGGGACAGGGAAAACAATGAGCAGTTCTTC
>TRBJ1-2|TRBD1|TRBV4-1|15|NA
CASSRSGTGDYGYTF
TGCGCCAGCAGCCGATCCGGGACAGGGGACTATGGCTACACCTTC
>TRBJ1-2|NA|TRBV28|12|NA
CASSTTDYGYTF
TGTGCCAGCAGTACTACGGACTATGGCTACACCTTC
>TRBJ2-7|NA|TRBV6-6|13|NA
CASSSSGNYEQYF
TGTGCCAGCAGTTCCTCGGGGAACTACGAGCAGTACTTC
>TRBJ2-7|NA|TRBV5-4|13|NA
CASSLEPIYEQYF
TGTGCCAGCAGCTTGGAACCGATCTACGAGCAGTACTTC
>TRBJ2-1|NA|TRBV7-8|14|NA
CASSFGSSYNEQFF
TGTGCCAGCAGCTTTGGGAGCTCCTACAATGAGCAGTTCTTC
>TRBJ2-1|NA|TRBV19|17|few
CASSTAAAGRSYNEQFF
TGTGCCAGTAGTACCGCCGCTGCGGGGAGGTCCTACAATGAGCAGTTCTTC
>TRBJ2-3|TRBD2|TRBV7-9|15|NA
CASSSSKAGGDTQYF
TGTGCCAGCAGTTCGTCGAAGGCGGGGGGCGATACGCAGTATTTT
>TRBJ1-1|NA|TRBV4-1|15|NA
CASSLGGRRDTEAFF
TGCGCCAGCAGCCTGGGGGGGCGAAGAGACACTGAAGCTTTCTTT
>TRBJ2-1|TRBD1|TRBV4-3|17|NA
CASSRPSQGPRHNEQFF
TGCGCCAGCAGCCGCCCTTCACAGGGGCCCAGGCACAATGAGCAGTTCTTC
>TRBJ1-1|NA|TRBV2|12|NA
CASSVTHTEAFF
TGTGCCAGCAGTGTGACGCACACTGAAGCTTTCTTT
>TRBJ2-5|NA|TRBV5-6|17|NA
CASSIPGAGGPRETQYF
TGTGCCAGCAGCATCCCTGGCGCCGGGGGGCCAAGGGAGACCCAGTACTTC
>TRBJ1-6|NA|TRBV7-2|15|NA
CASSFDRSTNSPLHF
TGTGCCAGCAGCTTCGATCGGAGTACAAATTCACCCCTCCACTTT
>TRBJ2-1|TRBD1|TRBV7-3|15|NA
CASSLLGGVVNEQFF
TGTGCCAGCAGCTTATTAGGGGGCGTCGTCAATGAGCAGTTCTTC
>TRBJ2-7|TRBD1|TRBV28|14|NA
CASLGTGWGYEQYF
TGTGCCAGCCTAGGGACAGGTTGGGGATACGAGCAGTACTTC
>TRBJ2-1|TRBD1|TRBV19|15|NA
CASRSGTGPYNEQFF
TGTGCCAGTAGATCCGGGACAGGACCCTACAATGAGCAGTTCTTC
>TRBJ2-3|TRBD2|TRBV7-3|14|NA
CASSLSGSPDTQYF
TGTGCCAGCAGCCTTAGCGGGAGCCCAGATACGCAGTATTTT
>TRBJ1-5|NA|TRBV6-1|12|NA
CASKNSNQPQHF
TGTGCCAGCAAAAATAGCAATCAGCCCCAGCATTTT
>TRBJ1-1|NA|TRBV18|14|NA
CASSPGDVVAEAFF
TGTGCCAGCTCACCAGGGGATGTTGTAGCTGAAGCTTTCTTT
>TRBJ1-1|NA|TRBV5-4|14|NA
CASSPIQKNTEAFF
TGTGCCAGCAGCCCGATACAGAAGAACACTGAAGCTTTCTTT
>TRBJ2-2|NA|TRBV7-2|15|NA
CASSNDIGFLGELFF
TGTGCCAGCAGCAATGACATTGGGTTTCTCGGGGAGCTGTTTTTT
>TRBJ2-7|NA|TRBV28|13|NA
CASSSQGGYEQYF
TGTGCCAGCAGTTCTCAGGGCGGGTACGAGCAGTACTTC
>TRBJ2-4|NA|TRBV7-8|16|few
CASSASRGGAKNIQYF
TGTGCCAGCAGCGCTAGCAGAGGGGGGGCCAAAAACATTCAGTACTTC
>TRBJ1-1|NA|TRBV11-3|15|few
CASSLDNAVDTEAFF
TGTGCCAGCAGCTTAGATAACGCGGTGGACACTGAAGCTTTCTTT
>TRBJ2-1|TRBD2|TRBV4-1|15|NA
CASSQVSGGDNEQFF
TGCGCCAGCAGCCAAGTAAGCGGGGGGGACAATGAGCAGTTCTTC
>TRBJ1-4|TRBD1|TRBV19|15|few
CASRATGAHGEKLFF
TGTGCCAGTAGGGCAACAGGGGCGCACGGTGAAAAACTGTTTTTT
>TRBJ1-5|NA|TRBV6-1|14|NA
CASRDTDGNQPQHF
TGTGCCAGCAGGGATACGGACGGAAATCAGCCCCAGCATTTT
>TRBJ1-2|TRBD1|TRBV6-1|14|NA
CASREAGGNYGYTF
TGTGCCAGCAGGGAGGCAGGGGGCAACTATGGCTACACCTTC
>TRBJ2-7|NA|TRBV7-7|14|once
CASSPPGRQYEQYF
TGTGCTAGCAGCCCCCCCGGGCGTCAGTACGAGCAGTACTTC
>TRBJ2-7|TRBD1|TRBV18|14|NA
CASSKTGRSYEQYF
TGTGCCAGCTCAAAGACAGGGAGATCCTACGAGCAGTACTTC
>TRBJ2-2|TRBD2|TRBV5-1|17|NA
CASSPGSGRADTGELFF
TGCGCCAGCAGCCCCGGGAGCGGGAGGGCCGACACCGGGGAGCTGTTTTTT